Below are 10 T cell receptor beta chains sequenced from a single sample in a study of T cell responses to AZD1222 COVID-19 vaccine. Sequencing was performed with immunoSEQ multiplex PCR; in TCRdb, only in-frame clones are kept and a portion is missing. The data hold 120,000 to 150,000 clones, with approximately 89% observed a single time. The source material was peripheral blood, sampled 28 days after the second AZD1222 dose. These receptors were taken from an adult who received the AZD1222 COVID-19 vaccine.

The J gene is TRBJ1-6, the V gene TRBV7-8; 10 nucleotides match TRBD1. Per the germline V gene, CDR1 is SGHVS and CDR2 is FQNEAQ. The CDR3 loop spans 15 amino acids. Germline trimming cut 5 bases from V and 9 bases from J; bases unmatched to any gene: 7. This CDR3 is CASSVHRDRGSPLHF. The CDR3 nucleotides are TGTGCCAGCAGCGTCCACCGGGACAGGGGTTCACCCCTCCACTTT.

The chain combines TRBV6-5 with TRBJ1-1, with TRBD1 as a possible D gene (5 bases). Trimming shortened V by 0 bases and J by 4 bases, and 12 bases separated the two germline ends. The CDR3 is made up of 15 amino acids. The V gene's germline CDR1 is MNHEY and CDR2 SVGAGI. CDR3 nucleotide sequence: TGTGCCAGCAGTTACTCTATCCACAGGAGCACTGAAGCTTTCTTT. It is translated as CASSYSIHRSTEAFF.

The chain employs TRBV6-1 and TRBJ1-5; D is uncertain. The CDR3 contains 15 residues. V gave up 1 base and J gave up 0 bases, with 7 bases separating them. Germline assignment: CDR1 MNHNS and CDR2 SASEGT. The CDR3 DNA follows: TGTGCCAGCAGTGAAGGACTGTATAGCAATCAGCCCCAGCATTTT. Amino acid sequence: CASSEGLYSNQPQHF.

The chain joins TRBV6-1 to TRBJ2-5; 7 bases are shared with TRBD2. This CDR3 comprises 16 residues. The germline gives CDR1 MNHNS, CDR2 SASEGT. With 3 bases clipped from V and 1 base from J, the junction kept 8 bases outside the gene matches. The CDR3, as DNA: TGTGCCAGCAGTGAGCGGGGGACTGGGTTCCAAGAGACCCAGTACTTC. Translation: CASSERGTGFQETQYF.

The rearrangement uses TRBV6-1 and TRBJ2-7; 12 positions agree with TRBD2. The trim removed 2 bases at V and 6 bases at J, leaving 8 bases unmatched. Germline CDR1 and CDR2: MNHNS and SASEGT. This CDR3 has 16 residues. CDR3 loop: CASSEPTSGRLGEQYF. CDR3 DNA sequence: TGTGCCAGCAGTGAACCGACTAGCGGGAGATTAGGCGAGCAGTACTTC.

This chain joins TRBV5-1 and TRBJ1-1; D gene uncertain. V lost 4 bases, J lost 5 bases, and 9 bases lay in between. The CDR3 loop spans 12 amino acids. Germline-derived CDR1 and CDR2 are SGHRS and YFSETQ. The CDR3 sequence is CASSQSGTEAFF. DNA of the CDR3: TGCGCCAGCAGCCAAAGCGGGACTGAAGCTTTCTTT.

In DNA form, the CDR3 reads TGTGCCAGCAGCCTGGCCAGGTCTAATGAAAAACTGTTTTTT. This codes for CASSLARSNEKLFF. The V call is TRBV7-2, the J call TRBJ1-4; unclear D gene. Germline V gene data show CDR1 as SGHTA and CDR2 as FQGNSA. The CDR3 covers 14 residues. The V gene lost 5 bases and the J gene lost 3 bases, with 10 bases spanning the gap.

This clone showed up just once. Here the CDR3 DNA reads TGTGCCAGCAGTTTTGGACTAGCGGGATTAGCGGACAATGAGCAGTTCTTC. Translated, it gives CASSFGLAGLADNEQFF. The chain joins TRBV6-2 or TRBV6-3 to TRBJ2-1; 12 bases map to TRBD2. V lost 4 bases, J lost 5 bases, and 9 bases stayed unmatched. Germline V gene data show CDR1 as MNHEY and CDR2 as SVGEGT. CDR3 length: 17 amino acids.

The V and J genes are TRBV6-5 and TRBJ2-1; 9 bases agree with TRBD2. The V gene end was trimmed by 8 bases and the J gene end by 4 bases; junction bases not matched to a gene: 3. The CDR3 sequence is 13 residues long. The germline V gene has CDR1 MNHEY and CDR2 SVGAGI. This chain's CDR3 is CASSLAGYNEQFF. Written as DNA, the CDR3 is TGTGCCAGCTCTCTAGCGGGATACAATGAGCAGTTCTTC.

The J gene is TRBJ2-7, the V gene TRBV2; 10 nucleotides align to TRBD1. Losses at the gene ends were 7 bases for V and 3 bases for J; bases not matched to a gene: 6. The CDR3 is 14 amino acids. The germline V gene has CDR1 SNHLY and CDR2 FYNNEI. The CDR3 coding sequence is TGTGCCAGCAACCTCCGGGACAGGGGCTACGAGCAGTACTTC. This translates into CASNLRDRGYEQYF. The full variable domain, in which reference TRBV2 and TRBJ2-7 provide the parts outside the CDR3, is EPEVTQTPSHQVTQMGQEVILRCVPISNHLYFYWYRQILGQKVEFLVSFYNNEISEKSEIFDDQFSVERPDGSNFTLKIRSTKLEDSAMYFCASNLRDRGYEQYFGPGTRLTVT.